One sample yielded the 29 T cell receptor beta chains listed below, sequenced in a study of control samples from healthy donors and cancer patients. Profiling relied on immunoSEQ multiplex PCR, and the TCRdb table lists in-frame clones only, not all of them. The sample shows some 130,000 clones, around nine tenths of them seen only once. The sequencing input was blood. Receptor source: a man younger than 30 in good health.

The chain uses TRBV5-4 and TRBJ2-2; D perhaps matches TRBD2 (6 bases). Germline lookup yields CDR1 SGHNT and CDR2 YYREEE (reference sequence). V lost 7 bases and J lost 2, with 12 bases in between. CDR3 length equals 14 residues. DNA of the CDR3: TGTGCCAGCCTCGGACTACCTAACACCGGGGAGCTGTTTTTT. Protein sequence: CASLGLPNTGELFF.

Here the CDR3 DNA reads TGTGCCAGCAGCTTCCTGGGGCAGAACTATGGCTACACCTTC. The encoded protein is CASSFLGQNYGYTF. The rearrangement joins TRBV9 to TRBJ1-2; a weak D match, TRBD1 (5 bases). V was trimmed by 4 bases and J by 2 bases, leaving 12 bases between them. CDR3 size: 14 residues. Germline V CDR1 and CDR2: SGDLS, YYNGEE.

The J gene is TRBJ2-5, the V gene TRBV18; no clear D gene. This CDR3 spans 15 amino acids. Trimming cost V 4 bases and J 0 bases, with 12 bases left between them. Germline CDR1 is KGHSH and CDR2 is LQKENI. CDR3 loop: CASSQCPVYQETQYF. The CDR3 DNA is TGTGCCAGCTCACAGTGCCCAGTATACCAAGAGACCCAGTACTTC.

This chain joins TRBV7-9 and TRBJ2-7, with a weak D call TRBD2 (5 bases). From germline, CDR1 is SEHNR and CDR2 FQNEAQ (reference sequence). The CDR3 is made up of 14 amino acids. V gave up 0 bases and J gave up 1 base, with 7 bases separating them. CDR3 loop: CASSLATGSYEQYF. CDR3 bases: TGTGCCAGCAGCTTAGCGACGGGATCCTACGAGCAGTACTTC.

The chain employs TRBV15 and TRBJ1-3; D perhaps matches TRBD1 (6 bases). V was pared by 0 bases and J by 2 bases, with 11 bases between. The CDR3 runs to 16 residues. Per the germline V gene, CDR1 is LNHNV and CDR2 is YYDKDF (reference sequence). CDR3 amino acids: CATSRDPGATGNTIYF. DNA for the CDR3: TGTGCCACCAGCAGAGATCCGGGGGCGACTGGAAACACCATATATTTT. The entire variable domain, with the rest obtained from reference TRBV15 and TRBJ1-3, is as follows: DAMVIQNPRYQVTQFGKPVTLSCSQTLNHNVMYWYQQKSSQAPKLLFHYYDKDFNNEADTPDNFQSRRPNTSFCFLDIRSPGLGDTAMYLCATSRDPGATGNTIYFGEGSWLTVV.

The chain is built from TRBV5-4 and TRBJ2-5, with TRBD2 identical over 7 bases. Looked up from germline, CDR1 is SGHNT and CDR2 is YYREEE (reference sequence). After removal of 4 bases from V and 1 base from J, the junction contained 7 bases not matched to a gene. There are 15 residues in the CDR3. The CDR3 protein is CASSPNRGVQETQYF. As DNA, the CDR3 is TGTGCCAGCAGCCCTAATCGGGGGGTCCAAGAGACCCAGTACTTC.

This sequence joins TRBV7-9 and TRBJ2-7; 9 bases map to TRBD1. The CDR3 runs 16 residues. Germline V CDR1 and CDR2: SEHNR, FQNEAQ (reference sequence). Trimming took 5 bases from V and 1 from J; bases not matched to a gene: 9. CDR3 nucleotides: TGTGCCAGCAGCCCGACGGCGGGACAGGGATCCTACGAGCAGTACTTC. Its translation is CASSPTAGQGSYEQYF.

The genes are TRBV12-5 and TRBJ2-2; D is possibly TRBD1 (5 bases). CDR1 is LGHNT, CDR2 FRNRAP, per germline. Trimming shortened V by 6 bases and J by 6 bases, and 11 bases separated the two germline ends. This CDR3 contains 13 residues. Written as DNA, the CDR3 is TGTGCTAGTGGCCCCCCAGGGTCCGGGGAGCTGTTTTTT. Amino acids: CASGPPGSGELFF.

The gene calls are TRBV20-1 and TRBJ2-1; D possibly corresponds to TRBD1 (6 bases). The CDR3 spans 11 residues. CDR1 is DFQATT and CDR2 is SNEGSKA in the germline V gene (reference sequence). The V end was cut by 3 bases, the J end by 10 bases, with 10 bases between. The DNA of the CDR3 is TGCAGTGCTAGGCCCACAGGGGAGCAGTTCTTC. This sequence encodes CSARPTGEQFF.

The chain carries TRBV11-2 and TRBJ2-1; D possibly corresponds to TRBD2 (6 bases). The CDR3 runs to 15 residues. Germline V gene lookup returns CDR1 SGHAT and CDR2 FQNNGV. Deletions cut 1 base from V and 0 bases from J, with 7 bases between. CDR3 loop: CASSLGTTSYNEQFF. The CDR3 DNA sequence: TGTGCCAGCAGCTTAGGGACTACCTCCTACAATGAGCAGTTCTTC.

The chain links TRBV4-2 to TRBJ1-1, with 7 positions matching TRBD1. The length of the CDR3 is 15 residues. Trimming cost V 0 bases and J 1 base; bases outside gene matches: 2. The germline CDR1 and CDR2 sequences are LGHNA and YNFKEQ. The CDR3, as DNA: TGTGCCAGCAGCCAAGAGGGACAGCCGAACACTGAAGCTTTCTTT. Translating it yields CASSQEGQPNTEAFF.

This chain joins TRBV6-1 and TRBJ1-2, with D uncertain. The CDR3 is 12 amino acids. Germline-derived CDR1 and CDR2 are MNHNS and SASEGT. The germline V and J ends were trimmed by 2 bases and 14 bases, with 15 bases remaining between them. CDR3 amino acids: CASSESKGLWTF. The CDR3 nucleotides read TGTGCCAGCAGTGAATCTAAAGGCCTCTGGACCTTC.

CDR3: CASSLNAPLDREPGNTIYF. The CDR3, as DNA: TGTGCCAGCAGCTTAAATGCCCCCCTCGACAGGGAACCTGGAAACACCATATATTTT. The gene calls are TRBV11-2 and TRBJ1-3; TRBD1 matches at 7 bases. The CDR3 consists of 19 residues. Germline V lookup: CDR1 SGHAT, CDR2 FQNNGV. The V gene end was trimmed by 2 bases and the J gene end by 2 bases; junction bases not matched to a gene: 15.

The chain links TRBV24-1 to TRBJ2-5; the match to TRBD2 covers 13 bases. The trim removed 4 bases at V and 5 bases at J, leaving 6 bases unmatched. CDR1 is KGHDR and CDR2 is SFDVKD in the germline V gene. The CDR3 sequence is 16 residues long. The CDR3 nucleotides read TGTGCCACCAGTGAAGTGGGGACTAGCGGGGAGGAGACCCAGTACTTC. Amino acids: CATSEVGTSGEETQYF.

This chain uses TRBV9 with TRBJ1-6, with 8 bases that match TRBD1. The CDR3 is made up of 15 amino acids. The J segment lost 10 bases and the V segment lost 3 bases, leaving 9 bases of the junction unmatched. The germline V gene encodes CDR1 SGDLS and CDR2 YYNGEE. CDR3 amino acids: CASSALDRGFSPLHF. CDR3 coding DNA: TGTGCCAGCAGCGCCCTCGACAGGGGATTCTCACCCCTCCACTTT.

The CDR3 coding sequence is TGTGCCAGCAGCTTAGTACGGGGGGAGAACACAGATACGCAGTATTTT. This sequence encodes CASSLVRGENTDTQYF. The V gene is TRBV7-9, the J gene TRBJ2-3; the match to TRBD2 covers 7 bases. Trimming removed 1 base from V and 2 bases from J; junction bases left unmatched: 6. This CDR3 has 16 residues. The germline V gene encodes CDR1 SEHNR and CDR2 FQNEAQ (reference sequence).

This clone was recorded only once. The V and J genes are TRBV19 and TRBJ1-1; D possibly corresponds to TRBD1 (6 bases). The CDR3 runs 15 residues. Germline CDR1 reads LNHDA; CDR2 reads SQIVND (reference sequence). V gave up 5 bases and J gave up 1 base, with 14 bases separating them. Here the CDR3 DNA reads TGTGCCAGTAGTGCAATATCGACAGGGAACACTGAAGCTTTCTTT. As protein: CASSAISTGNTEAFF. Looking up the rest from reference TRBV19 and TRBJ1-1 gives the full variable domain: DGGITQSPKYLFRKEGQNVTLSCEQNLNHDAMYWYRQDPGQGLRLIYYSQIVNDFQKGDIAEGYSVSREKKESFPLTVTSAQKNPTAFYLCASSAISTGNTEAFFGQGTRLTVV.

V and J are TRBV7-2 and TRBJ1-2; D unclear. The CDR3 length is 12 residues. The ends were cut back, 5 bases at V and 8 bases at J, with 12 bases in the middle. Germline assignment: CDR1 SGHTA and CDR2 FQGNSA. DNA for the CDR3: TGTGCCAGCAGCCGGAAGGGTACGGGCTACACCTTC. It is translated as CASSRKGTGYTF.

The J gene is TRBJ1-2, the V gene TRBV28, with D perhaps matching TRBD1 (6 bases). V lost 6 bases to trimming and J lost 6 bases, with 14 bases between them. This CDR3 is 13 amino acids long. CDR1 is MDHEN, CDR2 SYDVKM, per germline. CDR3 nucleotides: TGTGCCAGCAGGCCCCCGGGGGCCCATGGCTACACCTTC. The encoded protein is CASRPPGAHGYTF.

The chain uses TRBV19 and TRBJ1-2, with 7 nucleotides matching TRBD1. Germline lookup yields CDR1 LNHDA and CDR2 SQIVND (reference sequence). V was clipped by 7 bases and J by 3 bases; unmatched bases: 5. The CDR3 totals 13 residues. CDR3 residues: CASTRRGDYGYTF. In DNA form, the CDR3 reads TGTGCCAGTACTCGCAGGGGGGACTATGGCTACACCTTC.

This sequence joins TRBV4-1 and TRBJ1-1; no firm D call. The V end lost 2 bases, the J end lost 0 bases, and 7 bases lay between the germline ends. The CDR3 sequence is 14 residues long. Germline CDR1 reads MGHRA; CDR2 reads YSYEKL. CDR3 nucleotide sequence: TGCGCCAGCAGCCAACCTCTTTTGAACACTGAAGCTTTCTTT. Its translation: CASSQPLLNTEAFF.

This chain joins TRBV6-5 and TRBJ2-3; 7 bases are a match to TRBD1. The CDR3 consists of 14 residues. V gave up 5 bases and J gave up 9 bases; unmatched junction bases: 11. Per the germline V gene, CDR1 is MNHEY and CDR2 is SVGAGI. The CDR3 sequence is CASSQTRDSTTQYF. The CDR3 DNA sequence: TGTGCCAGCAGTCAGACCCGGGACAGCACCACGCAGTATTTT.

The chain is built from TRBV21-1 and TRBJ1-2. TRBV21-1 is flagged as a pseudogene. The CDR3 spans 19 residues. The DNA for the CDR3 is TGTGCCAGCAGCAGATCTTCCCGGGTCCAAGAAACACCCTTCTATGGCTACACCTTC. Its protein is CASSRSSRVQETPFYGYTF.

The chain carries TRBV5-5 and TRBJ2-3; the match to TRBD2 covers 11 bases. Germline loops: CDR1 SGHKS, CDR2 YYEKEE (reference sequence). With 1 base clipped from V and 1 base from J, the junction kept 8 bases outside the gene matches. This CDR3 has 18 amino acids. As DNA, the CDR3 is TGTGCCAGCAGCTTGTATGTAGCGGGGGGGTTCGGCACAGATACGCAGTATTTT. Translation: CASSLYVAGGFGTDTQYF.

V usage is TRBV30 and J usage is TRBJ1-2, with 7 bases aligning to TRBD1. This CDR3 is built from 13 residues. Germline V gene sequence: CDR1 GTSNPN, CDR2 SVGIG (reference sequence). The J segment lost 2 bases and the V segment lost 4 bases, leaving 4 bases of the junction unmatched. CDR3 nucleotide sequence: TGTGCCTGGATGCCAGGGGGAAACTATGGCTACACCTTC. Translating it yields CAWMPGGNYGYTF.

The table lists this clone with a few counts. V usage is TRBV5-6 and J usage is TRBJ2-1, with TRBD2 as a possible D gene (5 bases). Per germline, CDR1 SGHDT and CDR2 YYEEEE. The CDR3 sequence is 15 residues long. Trimming left V 4 bases short and J 2 bases short, with 13 bases between. The CDR3 sequence: CASSHGLYTYNEQFF. CDR3 bases: TGTGCCAGCAGCCATGGACTCTACACCTACAATGAGCAGTTCTTC.

CDR3 coding DNA: TGTGCCAGCAGGGCGGACAGGGGGAACTACGAGCAGTACTTC. Translating it yields CASRADRGNYEQYF. The gene calls are TRBV2 and TRBJ2-7, with 10 bases that match TRBD1. The germline gives CDR1 SNHLY, CDR2 FYNNEI. This CDR3 has 14 residues. Trimming removed 6 bases from V and 3 bases from J; junction bases left unmatched: 5.

This chain joins TRBV9 and TRBJ1-2; maybe TRBD1 (5 bases). The V and J ends lost 3 bases and 1 base respectively, with 10 bases between them. The germline V gene encodes CDR1 SGDLS and CDR2 YYNGEE. The CDR3 runs to 14 residues. In DNA, the CDR3 is TGTGCCAGCAGCGAAACAGGCCTTAACTATGGCTACACCTTC. Its protein product is CASSETGLNYGYTF.

This clone occurred once. The chain is built from TRBV25-1 and TRBJ1-2; D may be TRBD1 (5 bases). This CDR3 is 11 amino acids long. Between the trimmed V and J ends, which lost 1 base and 10 bases, there was a span of 7 bases. Germline CDR1 and CDR2: MGHDK and SYGVNS. CDR3 protein: CASSELGVYTF. Written as DNA, the CDR3 is TGTGCCAGCAGTGAATTGGGGGTCTACACCTTC.